The next 21 T cell receptor beta chains were all read from a single sample in a study of cytomegalovirus exposure and HLA in healthy donors. Primers for the PCR totalled 60 Vbeta and 13 Jbeta. TCRdb's table, derived via immunoSEQ multiplex PCR, lists solely in-frame clones and lacks some. The sample has some 150,000 clones; 79% are singletons. Sequencing was carried out using PBMCs. Every receptor here comes from a man aged 50 to 59 in good health and CMV-seropositive.

V is TRBV19 and J is TRBJ1-1; D may be TRBD1 (6 bases). Trimming took 10 bases from V and 4 from J, leaving 16 bases between them. The germline CDR1 and CDR2 sequences are LNHDA and SQIVND (reference sequence). The CDR3 spans 13 residues. As DNA, the CDR3 is TGTGCCACCCGAGGCCAGGGGTTCACTGAAGCTTTCTTT. Translation gives CATRGQGFTEAFF.

This chain links TRBV10-3 with TRBJ2-7; TRBD1 agrees at 9 bases. The J segment lost 2 bases and the V segment lost 6 bases, leaving 5 bases of the junction unmatched. CDR3 size: 14 residues. Germline CDR1 reads ENHRY; CDR2 reads SYGVKD. The CDR3, as DNA: TGTGCCATCAGGACCGGGACAGGGCCCTACGAGCAGTACTTC. Amino acid sequence: CAIRTGTGPYEQYF.

The J gene is TRBJ2-7, the V gene TRBV5-1, with 10 bases identical to TRBD1. In germline, CDR1 is SGHRS, CDR2 YFSETQ. This CDR3 contains 15 residues. J was trimmed by 2 bases and V by 3 bases; bases with no gene match: 5. CDR3 sequence reads: CASSWDRGDTYEQYF. Here the CDR3 DNA reads TGCGCCAGCAGCTGGGACAGGGGCGATACCTACGAGCAGTACTTC.

Only a few counts were recorded for this clone. V and J are TRBV6-1 and TRBJ1-4, with a possible D match to TRBD1 (5 bases). The CDR3 spans 15 residues. From germline, CDR1 is MNHNS and CDR2 SASEGT. V lost 2 bases and J lost 7, with 14 bases in between. DNA of the CDR3: TGTGCCAGCAGTGAACGATGGGGCGGGGGTGAAAAACTGTTTTTT. The encoded protein is CASSERWGGGEKLFF.

This chain uses TRBV29-1 with TRBJ1-2, with 10 bases identical to TRBD1. The ends lost 7 bases at V and 2 bases at J; junction bases unmatched: 4. There are 13 residues in the CDR3. The germline CDR1 and CDR2 sequences are SQVTM and ANQGSEA. The CDR3 loop is CSARTGGNYGYTF. DNA of the CDR3: TGCAGCGCAAGGACAGGGGGAAACTATGGCTACACCTTC. The full variable domain, in which reference TRBV29-1 and TRBJ1-2 provide the parts outside the CDR3, is SAVISQKPSRDICQRGTSLTIQCQVDSQVTMMFWYRQQPGQSLTLIATANQGSEATYESGFVIDKFPISRPNLTFSTLTVSNMSPEDSSIYLCSARTGGNYGYTFGSGTRLTVV.

There are a few counts of this clone. This chain links TRBV30 with TRBJ1-3, with TRBD1 identical over 7 bases. CDR3 length equals 17 residues. Germline trimming cut 0 bases from V and 2 bases from J; bases unmatched to any gene: 10. Germline lookup yields CDR1 GTSNPN and CDR2 SVGIG (reference sequence). The CDR3 here is CAWSVPQQGFAGNTIYF. The CDR3 DNA sequence: TGTGCCTGGAGTGTACCACAACAGGGGTTTGCTGGAAACACCATATATTTT.

The rearrangement links TRBV6-1 to TRBJ2-5; 8 nucleotides match TRBD2. J lost 5 bases, V lost 4 bases, and 9 bases had no gene match. Germline V gene lookup returns CDR1 MNHNS and CDR2 SASEGT. The CDR3 is 15 residues long. CDR3 DNA sequence: TGTGCCAGCAGTGCCCCTGCGGGAGGCTTTGAGACCCAGTACTTC. Protein product: CASSAPAGGFETQYF.

This rearrangement joins TRBV7-6 to TRBJ2-5; 9 bases align to TRBD1. This CDR3 spans 15 amino acids. Unmatched junction bases numbered 7, after V lost 2 bases and J lost 6 bases. Looked up from germline, CDR1 is SGHVS and CDR2 is FNYEAQ. CDR3 nucleotide sequence: TGTGCCAGCAGCTTACAAGGACAGGGGCATCAGACCCAGTACTTC. Its protein is CASSLQGQGHQTQYF.

This clone was recorded once. The CDR3 is CASSYRQGRNEQYF. The DNA of the CDR3 is TGTGCCAGCAGCTACCGACAGGGGAGAAACGAGCAGTACTTC. V usage is TRBV11-2 and J usage is TRBJ2-7; 8 bases align to TRBD1. The J segment lost 5 bases and the V segment lost 4 bases, leaving 7 bases of the junction unmatched. The length of the CDR3 is 14 residues. Per germline, CDR1 SGHAT and CDR2 FQNNGV.

This clone was found once. One junction end disagrees with the germline gene, perhaps due to a read error. The chain joins TRBV4-1 to TRBJ2-3; D is perhaps TRBD2 (6 bases). The CDR3 has 15 residues. Germline CDR1 reads MGHRA; CDR2 reads YSYEKL. The CDR3 region is CASSKEASEPDTQYF. The CDR3 DNA sequence: TGCGCCAGCAGCAAAGAGGCTAGCGAGCCAGATACGCAGTATTTT.

This chain links TRBV27 with TRBJ1-2, with 12 bases that match TRBD1. The CDR3 is 18 amino acids. V lost 5 bases to trimming and J lost 3 bases; unmatched junction nucleotides: 13. Germline CDR1 MNHEY, CDR2 SMNVEV (reference sequence). The CDR3 sequence: CASSPNARDRGLYYGYTF. CDR3 sequence (DNA): TGTGCCAGCAGTCCCAATGCCCGGGACAGGGGGCTTTACTATGGCTACACCTTC.

The J gene is TRBJ2-7, the V gene TRBV7-8; TRBD1 aligns across 8 bases. The CDR3 sequence is 16 residues long. Germline V lookup: CDR1 SGHVS, CDR2 FQNEAQ. The V gene end was trimmed by 4 bases and the J gene end by 3 bases; junction bases not matched to a gene: 11. The CDR3, as DNA: TGTGCCAGCAGCTCGAACATTGGACAGGGTAGCTACGAGCAGTACTTC. It encodes CASSSNIGQGSYEQYF.

This clone was recorded a few times. The V call is TRBV19, the J call TRBJ1-5; a weak D match, TRBD1 (5 bases). The length of the CDR3 is 16 residues. CDR1 and CDR2 from the germline V gene are LNHDA and SQIVND (reference sequence). V was clipped by 8 bases and J by 2 bases, with 19 bases between them. The CDR3 DNA follows: TGTGCCAGTTCACCTACCGGGGGACTTCGCAATCAGCCCCAGCATTTT. Translated, it gives CASSPTGGLRNQPQHF.

The chain is built from TRBV6-1 and TRBJ2-1, with 10 bases fitting TRBD2. This CDR3 is 16 amino acids long. Germline values: CDR1 MNHNS, CDR2 SASEGT. V shed 3 bases, J shed 7 bases, and the junction held 9 bases outside the gene matches. CDR3 coding DNA: TGTGCCAGCAGTGACCTAGCGGGAGAGTGGTCGAATGAGCAGTTCTTC. It encodes CASSDLAGEWSNEQFF.

The rearrangement links TRBV6-5 to TRBJ1-5; D possibly corresponds to TRBD1 (6 bases). The CDR3 spans 12 residues. The V gene's germline CDR1 is MNHEY and CDR2 SVGAGI. Trimming removed 8 bases at V and 4 bases at J, with 9 bases between. The chain's CDR3 is CASGTGNQPQHF. The CDR3 DNA reads as TGTGCCAGCGGAACAGGGAATCAGCCCCAGCATTTT.

The chain employs TRBV29-1 and TRBJ1-2; D is unclear. Trimming cost V 4 bases and J 2 bases, with 8 bases left between them. Germline V gene data show CDR1 as SQVTM and CDR2 as ANQGSEA. This CDR3 comprises 12 residues. CDR3 sequence (DNA): TGCAGCGTTGCATCGCAGAACTATGGCTACACCTTC. This gives the protein CSVASQNYGYTF.

J is TRBJ2-5 and V is TRBV6-1; TRBD1 might be the D (5 bases). Trimming took off 1 base at V and 4 bases at J, with 7 bases between the two ends. The CDR3 runs 13 residues. Germline values: CDR1 MNHNS, CDR2 SASEGT. The CDR3 region is CASSEDRGETQYF. The CDR3 DNA reads TGTGCCAGCAGTGAAGATAGGGGAGAGACCCAGTACTTC.

In its sample, this clone is medium-sized. CDR3: CASSLIGGLRQPQHF. DNA of the CDR3: TGTGCCAGCAGTCTGATAGGGGGCCTCAGGCAGCCCCAGCATTTT. V gene TRBV28 combines with J gene TRBJ1-5; 7 positions agree with TRBD1. Trimming removed 5 bases from V and 7 bases from J; junction bases left unmatched: 11. Germline V gene sequence: CDR1 MDHEN, CDR2 SYDVKM. There are 15 residues in the CDR3. Based on the CDR3 plus reference TRBV28 and TRBJ1-5, the full variable domain is DVKVTQSSRYLVKRTGEKVFLECVQDMDHENMFWYRQDPGLGLRLIYFSYDVKMKEKGDIPEGYSVSREKKERFSLILESASTNQTSMYLCASSLIGGLRQPQHFGDGTRLSIL.

The chain uses TRBV28 and TRBJ1-6; D perhaps matches TRBD1 (6 bases). The CDR3 totals 15 residues. V shed 7 bases and J shed 11 bases, with 21 bases lying between them. CDR1 and CDR2 (germline): MDHEN, SYDVKM. The CDR3 DNA reads TGTGCCAGCACTTCCCTCGGGCAGGGGAGTCCACCCCTCCACTTT. Protein sequence: CASTSLGQGSPPLHF. The variable domain in full, completed from reference TRBV28 and TRBJ1-6, reads DVKVTQSSRYLVKRTGEKVFLECVQDMDHENMFWYRQDPGLGLRLIYFSYDVKMKEKGDIPEGYSVSREKKERFSLILESASTNQTSMYLCASTSLGQGSPPLHFGNGTRLTVT.

The chain joins TRBV29-1 to TRBJ2-1, with TRBD2 identical over 14 bases. There are 18 residues in the CDR3. After removal of 3 bases from V and 8 bases from J, the junction contained 15 bases not matched to a gene. The germline CDR1 and CDR2 sequences are SQVTM and ANQGSEA. The CDR3 loop reads CSVEFRGLAGAFNHEQFF. The CDR3 DNA reads TGCAGCGTTGAGTTTCGGGGACTAGCGGGAGCTTTTAACCATGAGCAGTTCTTC.

In its sample, this clone was seen once. V gene TRBV18 combines with J gene TRBJ2-5, with a tentative D call TRBD1 (6 bases). Trimming shortened V by 8 bases and J by 5 bases, and 12 bases separated the two germline ends. Germline CDR1 reads KGHSH; CDR2 reads LQKENI. The CDR3 covers 12 residues. CDR3 nucleotides: TGTGCCAGCAACGTGAGGGGGGAGACCCAGTACTTC. It translates to CASNVRGETQYF.